The 31 T cell receptor beta chains below come from one sample, sequenced in a study of identical twins. MiXCR, applied by TCRdb to the 5' RACE reads, yields one record per CDR3 protein. The sample has about 250,000 distinct CDR3 sequences; roughly 8% are singletons. These data were also filed under a second study, of yellow fever vaccine responses in identical twins.

The source material was CD8+ T cells sorted from blood. The receptor set was obtained from a woman between 18 and 29 years old in good health.

This clonotype turned up a few times. The chain uses TRBV10-3 and TRBJ2-7, with D perhaps TRBD2 (5 bases). Germline CDR1 is ENHRY and CDR2 is SYGVKD. With 6 bases removed from V and 5 bases from J, the gap between germline ends came to 17 bases. The CDR3 has 14 amino acids. The CDR3 nucleotides read TGTGCCATCAGCCCCCCTGAGGGTGGGCACGAGCAGTACTTC. Amino acids: CAISPPEGGHEQYF.

The chain couples TRBV20-1 to TRBJ2-1; 8 bases agree with TRBD2. J was trimmed by 9 bases and V by 1 base; bases with no gene match: 8. There are 14 residues in the CDR3. From germline, CDR1 is DFQATT and CDR2 SNEGSKA (reference sequence). This chain's CDR3 is CSARGEREPIEQFF. The CDR3 nucleotides are TGCAGTGCTAGAGGGGAGCGGGAGCCTATTGAGCAGTTCTTC.

This clonotype showed up just a few times. V usage is TRBV5-1 and J usage is TRBJ2-7; 10 bases line up with TRBD2. CDR3 length: 17 amino acids. V was pared by 4 bases and J by 3 bases, with 13 bases of the junction left unmatched. In germline, CDR1 is SGHRS, CDR2 YFSETQ. CDR3 DNA sequence: TGCGCCAGCAGCCGGACTAGCGGAGACCCCGGGGTCTACGAGCAGTACTTC. Its protein product is CASSRTSGDPGVYEQYF.

The rearrangement links TRBV21-1 to TRBJ2-5. TRBV21-1 has pseudogene status. This CDR3 contains 13 residues. CDR3 sequence: CASSPRSRETQYF. In DNA form, the CDR3 reads TGTGCCAGCAGCCCCCGATCTCGAGAGACCCAGTACTTC.

V is TRBV4-2 and J is TRBJ2-2, with 11 positions matching TRBD2. The CDR3 extends over 20 amino acids. Germline CDR1 reads LGHNA; CDR2 reads YNFKEQ. Germline trimming cut 0 bases from V and 5 bases from J; bases unmatched to any gene: 14. The CDR3 reads CASSQDSVGLAGGGTGELFF. The DNA for the CDR3 is TGTGCCAGCAGCCAAGATTCGGTTGGGCTAGCGGGGGGAGGTACCGGGGAGCTGTTTTTT.

In its sample, this clonotype was seen many times. The chain couples TRBV20-1 to TRBJ2-2; D is possibly TRBD1 (5 bases). Germline V gives CDR1 DFQATT, CDR2 SNEGSKA (reference sequence). The CDR3 contains 15 residues. V was cut by 3 bases and J by 3 bases, with 14 bases left in between. CDR3 nucleotides: TGCAGTGCTAGCTCCCAGACAGATTACACCGGGGAGCTGTTTTTT. This sequence encodes CSASSQTDYTGELFF.

This clonotype was observed a few times. CDR3 loop: CASSDLRVWETQYF. CDR3 coding DNA: TGTGCCAGCAGTGACCTCAGGGTGTGGGAGACCCAGTACTTC. The genes are TRBV2 and TRBJ2-5; the D gene is possibly TRBD1 (5 bases). In germline, CDR1 is SNHLY, CDR2 FYNNEI. CDR3 length: 14 residues. Trimming pared 3 bases from V and 5 bases from J, leaving 13 bases between.

In its sample, this clonotype was seen a few times. The CDR3 nucleotides are TGTGCCAGCAGTTTATATCAGTCATCAGATACGCAGTATTTT. It is translated as CASSLYQSSDTQYF. The rearrangement uses TRBV27 and TRBJ2-3; unclear D gene. The germline V gene has CDR1 MNHEY and CDR2 SMNVEV (reference sequence). This CDR3 spans 14 amino acids. V lost 1 base and J lost 4, with 9 bases in between.

V usage is TRBV12-3 or TRBV12-4 and J usage is TRBJ2-1; D gene uncertain. Deletions cut 2 bases from V and 8 bases from J, with 7 bases between. This CDR3 contains 12 residues. DNA for the CDR3: TGTGCCAGCAGTTTACTATTTGATGAGCAGTTCTTC. Translating gives CASSLLFDEQFF.

CDR3: CASSFILGQPEPYEQYF. CDR3 DNA: TGTGCCAGCAGTTTCATATTAGGACAGCCCGAACCCTACGAGCAGTACTTC. The J gene is TRBJ2-7, the V gene TRBV27; weak D call: TRBD1 (6 bases). The CDR3 has 17 amino acids. CDR1 MNHEY and CDR2 SMNVEV come from the germline V gene (reference sequence). Trimming stripped 3 bases from V and 2 bases from J, with 20 bases between.

The table lists this clonotype with many counts. The chain employs TRBV6-4 and TRBJ2-1, with 7 bases matching TRBD2. In germline, CDR1 is MRHNA, CDR2 SNTAGT. Trimming at V came to 10 bases and at J to 2 bases, leaving 5 bases not matched to a gene. CDR3 size: 13 residues. The DNA for the CDR3 is TGTGCCAACCTAGCGGTTCCCTACAATGAGCAGTTCTTC. Translated, it gives CANLAVPYNEQFF.

This clonotype occurred a few times. V gene TRBV19 combines with J gene TRBJ1-1, with D possibly being TRBD1 (6 bases). This CDR3 has 14 amino acids. The germline CDR1 and CDR2 sequences are LNHDA and SQIVND (reference sequence). V lost 7 bases and J lost 3, with 15 bases in between. The DNA for the CDR3 is TGTGCCAGTATCCTGACAGGTGGACACACTGAAGCTTTCTTT. Amino acid sequence: CASILTGGHTEAFF. Variable domain in full (rest from reference TRBV19 and TRBJ1-1): DGGITQSPKYLFRKEGQNVTLSCEQNLNHDAMYWYRQDPGQGLRLIYYSQIVNDFQKGDIAEGYSVSREKKESFPLTVTSAQKNPTAFYLCASILTGGHTEAFFGQGTRLTVV.

This clonotype has at least ten counts. This chain uses TRBV12-3 or TRBV12-4 with TRBJ2-1; D not certain. The CDR3 has 15 amino acids. Trimming stripped 5 bases from V and 0 bases from J, with 11 bases between. The CDR3 nucleotides are TGTGCCAGCAGTCACGACCTGGGCTCCTACAATGAGCAGTTCTTC. Its protein is CASSHDLGSYNEQFF.

In its sample, this clonotype was seen a few times. The chain couples TRBV4-3 to TRBJ2-7; 7 bases agree with TRBD2. The trim removed 0 bases at V and 2 bases at J, leaving 4 bases unmatched. The germline V gene has CDR1 LGHNA and CDR2 YSLEER. The CDR3 sequence is 15 residues long. Here the CDR3 DNA reads TGCGCCAGCAGCCAAGAGCGGGAGTCAACCTACGAGCAGTACTTC. Its translation is CASSQERESTYEQYF.

The chain links TRBV29-1 to TRBJ2-7; a weak D match, TRBD2 (5 bases). CDR1 and CDR2 from the germline V gene are SQVTM and ANQGSEA. V was clipped by 6 bases and J by 0 bases, with 12 bases between them. CDR3 size: 13 residues. The CDR3 reads CSVEDGVSYEQYF. CDR3 DNA: TGCAGCGTGGAGGACGGAGTCTCCTACGAGCAGTACTTC.

This clonotype was detected only a few times. This chain joins TRBV5-5 and TRBJ2-1; 7 bases are shared with TRBD2. In germline, CDR1 is SGHKS, CDR2 YYEKEE (reference sequence). This CDR3 contains 16 residues. J gave up 2 bases and V 4 bases, and 9 bases lay outside the gene matches. CDR3 amino acids: CASSPGLGGAYNEQFF. CDR3 coding DNA: TGTGCCAGCAGCCCCGGACTAGGAGGGGCCTACAATGAGCAGTTCTTC.

This clonotype has a handful of counts. V usage is TRBV20-1 and J usage is TRBJ2-7; the D gene is possibly TRBD2 (6 bases). CDR1 and CDR2 from the germline V gene are DFQATT and SNEGSKA (reference sequence). CDR3 length: 13 residues. V was cut by 6 bases and J by 3 bases, with 15 bases left in between. The CDR3 sequence: CSARSGSNYEQYF. The DNA of the CDR3 is TGCAGTGCCCGTAGCGGTTCTAACTACGAGCAGTACTTC.

This sequence joins TRBV6-1 and TRBJ2-3; 10 bases are a match to TRBD2. V trimming: 5 bases; J trimming: 6 bases; junction bases outside the gene matches: 11. CDR1 and CDR2 from the germline V gene are MNHNS and SASEGT. The CDR3 is 16 residues long. The CDR3 DNA reads TGTGCCAGCAGTCCCTTGCCTAGCGGGAGCCGGGATACGCAGTATTTT. Its translation is CASSPLPSGSRDTQYF.

This clonotype was observed a few times. V and J are TRBV6-1 and TRBJ2-5; TRBD1 or TRBD2 may be the D gene (5 bases each). The CDR3 consists of 13 residues. Germline CDR1 reads MNHNS; CDR2 reads SASEGT. Trimming pared 8 bases from V and 3 bases from J, leaving 13 bases between. Here the CDR3 DNA reads TGTGCCAGCGGACTGGAAGGGGAAGAGACCCAGTACTTC. Its protein is CASGLEGEETQYF.

This clonotype was seen ten or more times. The V gene is TRBV12-3 or TRBV12-4, the J gene TRBJ2-7; the D gene is possibly TRBD2 (5 bases). The CDR3 length is 13 residues. Trimming removed 8 bases from V and 2 bases from J, with 13 bases in between. DNA for the CDR3: TGTGCCAGCCGAGAGGGTTTACCCTACGAGCAGTACTTC. Translated, it gives CASREGLPYEQYF.

This clonotype has a count of ten or more. The chain recombines TRBV7-9 with TRBJ2-2; tentatively, D is TRBD1 (5 bases). The V gene's germline CDR1 is SEHNR and CDR2 FQNEAQ (reference sequence). The germline V and J ends were trimmed by 8 bases and 6 bases, with 13 bases remaining between them. CDR3 length equals 13 residues. CDR3 nucleotides: TGTGCCAGCGGAATCAGGGTGTCCGGGGAGCTGTTTTTT. This gives the protein CASGIRVSGELFF.

V gene TRBV29-1 combines with J gene TRBJ2-5, with 11 positions matching TRBD2. Germline-derived CDR1 and CDR2 are SQVTM and ANQGSEA. Trimming took 4 bases from V and 4 from J; bases not matched to a gene: 8. The CDR3 is 15 amino acids. The CDR3 DNA reads as TGCAGCGTTGTACTAGCGGGGGACGGATTAGAGACCCAGTACTTC. Protein sequence: CSVVLAGDGLETQYF.

This clonotype was seen a few times. V gene TRBV7-8 combines with J gene TRBJ2-1; 9 nucleotides line up with TRBD2. The CDR3 extends over 18 amino acids. Germline-derived CDR1 and CDR2 are SGHVS and FQNEAQ. V lost 7 bases, J lost 0 bases, and 13 bases stayed unmatched. CDR3 sequence reads: CASTQRGVLMSSYNEQFF. CDR3 coding DNA: TGTGCCAGCACCCAGCGGGGGGTGCTGATGAGCTCCTACAATGAGCAGTTCTTC.

This clonotype has ten or more counts. J is TRBJ1-2 and V is TRBV2, with 10 positions matching TRBD1. CDR1 is SNHLY and CDR2 is FYNNEI in the germline V gene. The J segment lost 8 bases and the V segment lost 6 bases, leaving 9 bases of the junction unmatched. This CDR3 is built from 14 residues. CDR3 sequence: CASSGYGTGDGYTF. As DNA, the CDR3 is TGTGCCAGCAGCGGATACGGGACAGGGGACGGCTACACCTTC.

This clonotype has just a few counts. V is TRBV28 and J is TRBJ2-3; D is unresolved. Germline assignment: CDR1 MDHEN and CDR2 SYDVKM. The CDR3 spans 14 residues. Trimming pared 7 bases from V and 1 base from J, leaving 12 bases between. CDR3 loop: CASKEVPRTDTQYF. For the CDR3, the DNA is TGTGCCAGCAAGGAAGTCCCCCGCACAGATACGCAGTATTTT.

This CDR3 is CASSSNHADTQYF. For the CDR3, the DNA is TGCGCCAGCAGCTCAAACCATGCGGATACGCAGTATTTT. V usage is TRBV5-1 and J usage is TRBJ2-3; D is unresolved. This CDR3 region has 13 residues. Per germline, CDR1 SGHRS and CDR2 YFSETQ. V shed 3 bases and J shed 6 bases, with 11 bases lying between them.

The chain has TRBV7-9 and TRBJ2-1; D is undetermined. V was shortened by 0 bases and J by 8 bases, with 17 bases between the two germline ends. This CDR3 is built from 16 residues. CDR1 and CDR2 from the germline V gene are SEHNR and FQNEAQ (reference sequence). CDR3 nucleotides: TGTGCCAGCAGCTTAGCGAGAAATCCTAATGTCGATGAGCAGTTCTTC. This translates into CASSLARNPNVDEQFF.

This clonotype was observed a few times. The chain combines TRBV28 with TRBJ2-5, with 13 bases that match TRBD2. This CDR3 spans 16 amino acids. With V trimmed by 6 bases and J by 5 bases, 9 bases remained unmatched. Germline V gives CDR1 MDHEN, CDR2 SYDVKM. The CDR3 DNA reads as TGTGCCAGCAGCCAAGGACTAGCGGGAGAGTTTGAGACCCAGTACTTC. Translation gives CASSQGLAGEFETQYF.

This clonotype has just a few counts. The rearrangement joins TRBV7-9 to TRBJ2-2; possible D gene TRBD1, 6 bases. CDR3 length equals 14 residues. Germline CDR1 SEHNR, CDR2 FQNEAQ (reference sequence). Trimming cost V 5 bases and J 6 bases, with 13 bases left between them. The CDR3, as DNA: TGTGCCAGCAGCGGTGTACAGGGTCCCGGGGAGCTGTTTTTT. This codes for CASSGVQGPGELFF. The complete variable domain, with remaining parts taken from reference TRBV7-9 and TRBJ2-2, reads DTGVSQNPRHKITKRGQNVTFRCDPISEHNRLYWYRQTLGQGPEFLTYFQNEAQLEKSRLLSDRFSAERPKGSFSTLEIQRTEQGDSAMYLCASSGVQGPGELFFGEGSRLTVL.

This clonotype has at least ten counts. This rearrangement joins TRBV28 to TRBJ2-7; D unclear. The CDR3 consists of 10 residues. CDR1 and CDR2 from the germline V gene are MDHEN and SYDVKM. V was pared by 6 bases and J by 2 bases, with 2 bases between. The CDR3 coding sequence is TGTGCCAGCAGGACCTACGAGCAGTACTTC. Its translation: CASRTYEQYF.

This clonotype has just a few counts. This sequence joins TRBV29-1 and TRBJ2-5; weak D call: TRBD1 (6 bases). The CDR3 covers 12 residues. CDR1 and CDR2 (germline): SQVTM, ANQGSEA. The V end lost 4 bases, the J end lost 4 bases, and 10 bases lay between the germline ends. CDR3 sequence: CSVVGRGETQYF. In DNA form, the CDR3 reads TGCAGCGTTGTTGGCAGGGGAGAGACCCAGTACTTC.